The entry below gives a single TCR beta chain sequence along with its context. No antigen is known for it. Each gene name is a mouse one. The missing CDR3 end, 1 residue past where the read stops, is filled in from the germline J gene. As to time point: mouse harvest day 14 after allogeneic transplant. Mouse grafts combined 10^7 T-cell-depleted bone marrow cells with 10^6 splenic CD5+ T cells. The data originate from a study of tissue T cells after allogeneic stem cell transplantation. Study-level points and caveats: Only a limited share of tissue TCRs appeared in blood or spleen. Motif-based clustering found tissue-specific repertoire signatures shared across patients, though few clones were shared.

The CDR3 runs to 16 residues. The germline gives CDR1 KGHPV, CDR2 FQNQEV (reference sequence). The J segment lost 4 bases and the V segment lost 0 bases, leaving 6 bases of the junction unmatched. Assay: immunoSEQ multiplex PCR; the TCRdb copy retains only in-frame clones and omits some. Here the sample spans some 9,300 clones, roughly a third being singletons. Material for sequencing was skin. The chain links TRBV26 to TRBJ2-3; 8 bases agree with TRBD2. The sequence derives from a female BALB/c mouse given C57BL/6 T cells with graft-versus-host disease after an allogeneic hematopoietic cell transplant. CDR3 DNA, as far as it was read: TGTGCCAGCAGTCTGTCTTGGGGGGGTATGTCAGAAACGCTGTAT. This sequence encodes CASSLSWGGMSETLY. The complete CDR3 protein is CASSLSWGGMSETLYF.